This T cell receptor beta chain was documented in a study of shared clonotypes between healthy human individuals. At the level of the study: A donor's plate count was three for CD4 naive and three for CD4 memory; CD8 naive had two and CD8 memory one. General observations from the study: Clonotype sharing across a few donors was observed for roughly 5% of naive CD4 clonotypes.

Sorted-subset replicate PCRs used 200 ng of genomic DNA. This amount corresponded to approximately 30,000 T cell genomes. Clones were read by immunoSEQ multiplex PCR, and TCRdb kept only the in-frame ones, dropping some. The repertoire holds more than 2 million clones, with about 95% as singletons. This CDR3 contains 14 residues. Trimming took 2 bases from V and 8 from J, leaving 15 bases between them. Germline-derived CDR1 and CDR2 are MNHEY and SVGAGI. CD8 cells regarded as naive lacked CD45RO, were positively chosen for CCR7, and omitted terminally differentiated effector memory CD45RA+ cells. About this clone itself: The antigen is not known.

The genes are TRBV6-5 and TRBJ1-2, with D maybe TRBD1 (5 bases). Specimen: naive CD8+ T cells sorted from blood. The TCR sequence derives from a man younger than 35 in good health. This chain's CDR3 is CASSYIGGAGGYTF. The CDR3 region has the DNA TGTGCCAGCAGTTACATCGGGGGTGCGGGCGGCTACACCTTC.